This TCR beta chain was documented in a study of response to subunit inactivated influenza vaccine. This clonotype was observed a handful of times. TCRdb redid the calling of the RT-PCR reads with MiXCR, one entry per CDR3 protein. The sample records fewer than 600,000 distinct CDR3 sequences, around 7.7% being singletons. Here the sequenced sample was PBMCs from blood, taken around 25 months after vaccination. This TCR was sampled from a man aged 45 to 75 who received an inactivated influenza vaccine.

CDR3 in amino acids: CATQFGGTDTQYF. The CDR3 region has the DNA TGTGCCACCCAATTCGGAGGGACAGATACGCAGTATTTT. The gene calls are TRBV15 and TRBJ2-3; D is possibly TRBD2 (6 bases). The length of the CDR3 is 13 residues. The V gene lost 8 bases and the J gene lost 3 bases, with 12 bases spanning the gap. Per germline, CDR1 LNHNV and CDR2 YYDKDF (reference sequence).